Each of the 9 T cell receptor beta chains below was sequenced from the same sample in a study of cytomegalovirus exposure and HLA in healthy donors. The PCR made use of 60 Vbeta and 13 Jbeta primers. Sequencing used immunoSEQ multiplex PCR; TCRdb keeps in-frame clones, though not all of them. The sample holds approximately 160,000 clones, about two thirds seen once. Sequences were obtained from PBMCs. The origin of the receptors is a woman between 18 and 29 years old in good health and CMV-seropositive.

The chain links TRBV25-1 to TRBJ1-2; D unresolved. This CDR3 has 14 residues. CDR1 and CDR2 from the germline V gene are MGHDK and SYGVNS. The V end lost 2 bases, the J end lost 3 bases, and 10 bases lay between the germline ends. The CDR3 DNA reads TGTGCCAGCAGTGAAGAGGGAATTGACTATGGCTACACCTTC. Translating gives CASSEEGIDYGYTF.

CDR3 sequence: CASSLRVRLAGGSTGELFF. For the CDR3, the DNA is TGTGCCAGCAGCTTAAGGGTTCGACTAGCGGGGGGGAGCACCGGGGAGCTGTTTTTT. V and J are TRBV7-2 and TRBJ2-2, with TRBD2 matching 14 bases. The germline V gene has CDR1 SGHTA and CDR2 FQGNSA. The CDR3 covers 19 residues. J lost 4 bases, V lost 2 bases, and 9 bases had no gene match.

The rearrangement links TRBV27 to TRBJ2-5; D is possibly TRBD1 (5 bases). Trimming shortened V by 4 bases and J by 7 bases, and 7 bases separated the two germline ends. The length of the CDR3 is 11 residues. Germline V gene data show CDR1 as MNHEY and CDR2 as SMNVEV (reference sequence). The CDR3 nucleotides are TGTGCCAGCAGTTCGCAGGGGACCCAGTACTTC. The encoded protein is CASSSQGTQYF.

The chain employs TRBV4-2 and TRBJ2-3, with 7 bases matching TRBD2. The CDR3 has 15 amino acids. V lost 0 bases to trimming and J lost 8 bases; unmatched junction nucleotides: 8. CDR1 LGHNA and CDR2 YNFKEQ come from the germline V gene. Here the CDR3 DNA reads TGTGCCAGCAGCCAAGACATTGTATCGGGGGGTACGCAGTATTTT. Translation gives CASSQDIVSGGTQYF.

This clone was picked up a small number of times. The chain links TRBV10-1 to TRBJ2-2, with 8 bases lining up with TRBD2. Germline V gene lookup returns CDR1 WNHNN and CDR2 SYGVQD (reference sequence). There are 15 residues in the CDR3. Trimming removed 10 bases from V and 4 bases from J; junction bases left unmatched: 11. The CDR3 spells CANGRSGRGTGELFF. The CDR3 DNA reads as TGCGCCAACGGACGAAGCGGGAGAGGCACCGGGGAGCTGTTTTTT.

The chain joins TRBV7-2 to TRBJ2-5; 11 positions agree with TRBD2. The germline CDR1 and CDR2 sequences are SGHTA and FQGNSA. J was trimmed by 5 bases and V by 1 base; bases with no gene match: 6. The CDR3 has 16 residues. The CDR3 is CASSLGLAGLGETQYF. DNA of the CDR3: TGTGCCAGCAGCTTAGGACTAGCGGGATTAGGGGAGACCCAGTACTTC.

The CDR3, as DNA: TGTGCCAGCAGCTTTCGGCAGCGGGACGAGGAGACCCAGTACTTC. Translating it yields CASSFRQRDEETQYF. The chain is built from TRBV5-6 and TRBJ2-5; 7 positions agree with TRBD2. The CDR3 covers 15 residues. Germline V lookup: CDR1 SGHDT, CDR2 YYEEEE. V lost 2 bases, J lost 5 bases, and 9 bases stayed unmatched.

This clone was picked up one time. The CDR3 loop is CASSLGQGPLRTEAFF. The CDR3 nucleotides read TGTGCCAGCAGCTTAGGACAGGGGCCTTTGAGGACTGAAGCTTTCTTT. This rearrangement joins TRBV7-9 to TRBJ1-1, with 8 bases matching TRBD1. V dropped 1 base and J dropped 5; count of bases not matched to a gene: 9. Germline V gene data show CDR1 as SEHNR and CDR2 as FQNEAQ (reference sequence). The CDR3 has 16 residues. Complete variable domain (other parts from reference TRBV7-9 and TRBJ1-1): DTGVSQNPRHKITKRGQNVTFRCDPISEHNRLYWYRQTLGQGPEFLTYFQNEAQLEKSRLLSDRFSAERPKGSFSTLEIQRTEQGDSAMYLCASSLGQGPLRTEAFFGQGTRLTVV.

This chain connects TRBV28 to TRBJ1-2, with 7 bases identical to TRBD1. Losses at the gene ends were 3 bases for V and 2 bases for J; bases not matched to a gene: 9. Germline CDR1 and CDR2: MDHEN and SYDVKM. This CDR3 comprises 16 residues. The CDR3 is CASSFRGNRGNYGYTF. In nucleotides, the CDR3 is TGTGCCAGCAGTTTTAGAGGGAACAGGGGAAACTATGGCTACACCTTC.